This is a list of T cell receptor beta chains from one sample in a study of blood T cell repertoires in COVID-19. The assay was immunoSEQ multiplex PCR, and TCRdb's table has in-frame clones only and misses some. Among 35,000 to 45,000 clones listed, roughly 93% were seen once. Material: peripheral blood. The source of these receptors is a man in his fifties with active COVID-19. CDR3s include the opening cysteine and the closing phenylalanine or tryptophan. Each record gives: V gene, J gene, D gene, clone size, CDR3 DNA, CDR3 protein. A D gene is named only where the DNA matches it firmly. Part of the rows lack a size; the others show once, few, many or a class for expanded clones.

v_call: TRBV6-6; j_call: TRBJ2-7; d_call: TRBD1; clone_size: -; cdr3_nt: TGTGCCAGCAGTACTTCCGGGACAGCGACCAATTCGGAGCAGTACTTC; cdr3_aa: CASSTSGTATNSEQYF
v_call: TRBV5-1; j_call: TRBJ2-3; d_call: -; clone_size: -; cdr3_nt: TGCGCCAGCAGCCCTATAGATCGGGACAATCTTGGAGATACGCAGTATTTT; cdr3_aa: CASSPIDRDNLGDTQYF
v_call: TRBV18; j_call: TRBJ1-1; d_call: -; clone_size: -; cdr3_nt: TGTGCCAGCTCACCCACACCCGCGGGGATGAACACTGAAGCTTTCTTT; cdr3_aa: CASSPTPAGMNTEAFF
v_call: TRBV5-1; j_call: TRBJ1-5; d_call: -; clone_size: few; cdr3_nt: TGCGCCAGCAGCTTGGGCGGAGGCAATCAGCCCCAGCATTTT; cdr3_aa: CASSLGGGNQPQHF
v_call: TRBV11-3; j_call: TRBJ1-1; d_call: -; clone_size: -; cdr3_nt: TGTGCCAGCAGCTTAAGCGGGACGGGCGAAGCTTTCTTT; cdr3_aa: CASSLSGTGEAFF
v_call: TRBV2; j_call: TRBJ2-6; d_call: TRBD1; clone_size: -; cdr3_nt: TGTGCCAGCAGACGGGACAGGGGGGAAGGATCCGGGGCCAACGTCCTGACTTTC; cdr3_aa: CASRRDRGEGSGANVLTF
v_call: TRBV6-1; j_call: TRBJ2-1; d_call: -; clone_size: once; cdr3_nt: TGTGCCAGCAGTGAAAAACGCGTTTCGGGCAATGAGCAGTTCTTC; cdr3_aa: CASSEKRVSGNEQFF
v_call: TRBV7-9; j_call: TRBJ2-5; d_call: TRBD2; clone_size: -; cdr3_nt: TGTGCCAGCAGCTCGGTCGGACTAGCGGAAGAGACCCAGTACTTC; cdr3_aa: CASSSVGLAEETQYF
v_call: TRBV11-2; j_call: TRBJ1-2; d_call: TRBD1; clone_size: -; cdr3_nt: TGTGCCAGCAGCCGAATCGGACAGGGGGATTATGGCTACACCTTC; cdr3_aa: CASSRIGQGDYGYTF
v_call: TRBV5-1; j_call: TRBJ2-4; d_call: TRBD2; clone_size: -; cdr3_nt: TGCGCCAGCTCCACTACGGGACTAGCGGTTCGAGCCAAAAACATTCAGTACTTC; cdr3_aa: CASSTTGLAVRAKNIQYF
v_call: TRBV7-2; j_call: TRBJ2-1; d_call: TRBD1; clone_size: -; cdr3_nt: TGTGCCAGCAGCTCCTCCGTGACAGGGGGCAATGAGCAGTTCTTC; cdr3_aa: CASSSSVTGGNEQFF
v_call: TRBV10-3; j_call: TRBJ2-3; d_call: TRBD2; clone_size: -; cdr3_nt: TGTGCCATCAGTGAAGGTCTAGCGGGAGCATCAGATACGCAGTATTTT; cdr3_aa: CAISEGLAGASDTQYF
v_call: TRBV11-2; j_call: TRBJ1-2; d_call: TRBD1; clone_size: -; cdr3_nt: TGTGCCAGCAGCCTACGGACAGGGGAATTTGGCTACACCTTC; cdr3_aa: CASSLRTGEFGYTF
v_call: TRBV11-1; j_call: TRBJ2-1; d_call: TRBD2; clone_size: -; cdr3_nt: TGTGCCAGCAGCTTCCGACTAGCGAAGGAAGAGCAGTTCTTC; cdr3_aa: CASSFRLAKEEQFF
v_call: TRBV7-7; j_call: TRBJ1-5; d_call: -; clone_size: -; cdr3_nt: TGTGCCAGCAGCCTCGCCAGGGGTCAGCCCCAGCATTTT; cdr3_aa: CASSLARGQPQHF
v_call: TRBV6-5; j_call: TRBJ1-2; d_call: -; clone_size: -; cdr3_nt: TGTGCCAGCAGTTTCTCGACAGACGGCTACACCTTC; cdr3_aa: CASSFSTDGYTF
v_call: TRBV29-1; j_call: TRBJ2-1; d_call: TRBD2; clone_size: -; cdr3_nt: TGCAGCGTAACTCCTATAGCGGGAGTGGCGCAGTTCTTC; cdr3_aa: CSVTPIAGVAQFF
v_call: TRBV2; j_call: TRBJ1-5; d_call: -; clone_size: once; cdr3_nt: TGTGCCAGCAGTGAATATCGGTCTGGCAATCAGCCCCAGCATTTT; cdr3_aa: CASSEYRSGNQPQHF
v_call: TRBV21-1; j_call: TRBJ2-2; d_call: -; clone_size: -; cdr3_nt: TGTGCCATGCGGCGGGACACCGGGGAGCTGTTTTTT; cdr3_aa: CAMRRDTGELFF
v_call: TRBV10-1; j_call: TRBJ2-5; d_call: -; clone_size: -; cdr3_nt: TGCGCCAGCAGTAGAGGACATTTCCAAGAGACCCAGTACTTC; cdr3_aa: CASSRGHFQETQYF
v_call: TRBV28; j_call: TRBJ1-4; d_call: TRBD1; clone_size: -; cdr3_nt: TGTGCCAGCAGCCCCCCCTCGACAGGGTATGAAAAACTGTTTTTT; cdr3_aa: CASSPPSTGYEKLFF
v_call: TRBV7-2; j_call: TRBJ2-4; d_call: -; clone_size: -; cdr3_nt: TGTGCCAGCGGGGCCAGGGGGGTTAGCAAAAACATTCAGTACTTC; cdr3_aa: CASGARGVSKNIQYF
v_call: TRBV9; j_call: TRBJ1-1; d_call: -; clone_size: -; cdr3_nt: TGTGCCAGCAGCGCAAGACGAGGTATCGACACTGAAGCTTTCTTT; cdr3_aa: CASSARRGIDTEAFF
v_call: TRBV19; j_call: TRBJ2-4; d_call: TRBD1; clone_size: -; cdr3_nt: TGTGCCAGTAGTATGTACAGGGGGAACATTCAGTACTTC; cdr3_aa: CASSMYRGNIQYF
v_call: TRBV10-3; j_call: TRBJ1-3; d_call: -; clone_size: -; cdr3_nt: TGTGCCGGCAGGGCGAGCTCTGGAAACACCATATATTTT; cdr3_aa: CAGRASSGNTIYF
v_call: TRBV19; j_call: TRBJ1-6; d_call: -; clone_size: -; cdr3_nt: TGTGCCAGTAGTATTCGGGGTTCACCCCTCCACTTT; cdr3_aa: CASSIRGSPLHF
v_call: TRBV2; j_call: TRBJ2-3; d_call: -; clone_size: -; cdr3_nt: TGTGCCAGCAGTGAAGCCCCGACGCAGTATTTT; cdr3_aa: CASSEAPTQYF
v_call: TRBV19; j_call: TRBJ2-7; d_call: -; clone_size: -; cdr3_nt: TGTGCCAGTAGTACCCAGATTGCCACAATCGACGAGCAGTACTTC; cdr3_aa: CASSTQIATIDEQYF
v_call: TRBV24-1; j_call: TRBJ2-2; d_call: TRBD1; clone_size: -; cdr3_nt: TGTGCCACCAGATCACAGGGGGCTGACACCGGGGAGCTGTTTTTT; cdr3_aa: CATRSQGADTGELFF
v_call: TRBV28; j_call: TRBJ1-5; d_call: TRBD1; clone_size: -; cdr3_nt: TGTGCCAGCAGTCCACCCCCGACAGGGAATCAGCCCCAGCATTTT; cdr3_aa: CASSPPPTGNQPQHF
v_call: TRBV7-9; j_call: TRBJ1-1; d_call: -; clone_size: few; cdr3_nt: TGTGCCAGCAGCTCGGGACAACACACTGAAGCTTTCTTT; cdr3_aa: CASSSGQHTEAFF
v_call: TRBV19; j_call: TRBJ2-7; d_call: TRBD1; clone_size: -; cdr3_nt: TGTGCCAGTAGTGATCGGACAGGGGGCTACGAGCAGTACTTC; cdr3_aa: CASSDRTGGYEQYF
v_call: TRBV2; j_call: TRBJ2-5; d_call: TRBD2; clone_size: -; cdr3_nt: TGTGCCAGCAGTGGGACTAGCGGCCAAGAGACCCAGTACTTC; cdr3_aa: CASSGTSGQETQYF
v_call: TRBV29-1; j_call: TRBJ2-2; d_call: -; clone_size: -; cdr3_nt: TGCAGCGTTGTTATTCGCGACACCGGGGAGCTGTTTTTT; cdr3_aa: CSVVIRDTGELFF
v_call: TRBV2; j_call: TRBJ2-3; d_call: -; clone_size: -; cdr3_nt: TGTGCCCCCTTTTTAAAGATAAATTTGGATGCGGATCCGCAGTATTTT; cdr3_aa: CAPFLKINLDADPQYF
v_call: TRBV2; j_call: TRBJ2-5; d_call: -; clone_size: -; cdr3_nt: TGTGCCAGCAGTGCACAGGGTTGGGAAGAGACCCAGTACTTC; cdr3_aa: CASSAQGWEETQYF
v_call: TRBV6-5; j_call: TRBJ2-5; d_call: TRBD1; clone_size: once; cdr3_nt: TGTGCCAGCAGTTACTCCAGGGACAGCCAAGAGACCCAGTACTTC; cdr3_aa: CASSYSRDSQETQYF
v_call: TRBV2; j_call: TRBJ2-1; d_call: TRBD2; clone_size: -; cdr3_nt: TGTGCCAGCAGTCTAGCGGGAGGGACCTTTTACAATGAGCAGTTCTTC; cdr3_aa: CASSLAGGTFYNEQFF
v_call: TRBV29-1; j_call: TRBJ1-5; d_call: TRBD1; clone_size: -; cdr3_nt: TGCAGCGTCGGGCAGGGACAGGGGAGCAATCAGCCCCAGCATTTT; cdr3_aa: CSVGQGQGSNQPQHF
v_call: TRBV5-1; j_call: TRBJ2-2; d_call: -; clone_size: -; cdr3_nt: TGCGCCAGCAGCTTGATAGCGGAGAACACCGGGGAGCTGTTTTTT; cdr3_aa: CASSLIAENTGELFF
v_call: TRBV9; j_call: TRBJ2-1; d_call: TRBD2; clone_size: -; cdr3_nt: TGTGCCAGCGGACCGACTAGCGGGACATACGACAATGAGCAGTTCTTC; cdr3_aa: CASGPTSGTYDNEQFF
v_call: TRBV5-1; j_call: TRBJ1-1; d_call: -; clone_size: -; cdr3_nt: TGCGCCAGCAGCTTGCTGGGAGGGGGTAAACTTGGGGCGGCTTTCTTT; cdr3_aa: CASSLLGGGKLGAAFF
v_call: TRBV15; j_call: TRBJ2-5; d_call: TRBD1; clone_size: -; cdr3_nt: TGTGCCACCAGCAGGCCGGGACAGGGGGAGACCCAGTACTTC; cdr3_aa: CATSRPGQGETQYF
v_call: TRBV6-6; j_call: TRBJ2-7; d_call: TRBD1; clone_size: medium-sized; cdr3_nt: TGTGCCAGCAGTTACTTAGGGACAGGGGGCTTCGAGCAGTACTTC; cdr3_aa: CASSYLGTGGFEQYF
v_call: TRBV3-1/TRBV3-2; j_call: TRBJ1-1; d_call: -; clone_size: -; cdr3_nt: TGTGCCAGCAGCCAAGATGTAGCAGCGAACACTGAAGCTTTCTTT; cdr3_aa: CASSQDVAANTEAFF
v_call: TRBV2; j_call: TRBJ2-1; d_call: TRBD2; clone_size: -; cdr3_nt: TGTGCCAGCCGTTGGCTAGCGGGGGGGGAGCAGTTCTTC; cdr3_aa: CASRWLAGGEQFF
v_call: TRBV21-1; j_call: TRBJ1-4; d_call: -; clone_size: -; cdr3_nt: TGTGCCAGCAGCAAAAGCGACAGGGGAGATGCAACTAATGAAAAACTGTTTTTT; cdr3_aa: CASSKSDRGDATNEKLFF
v_call: TRBV29-1; j_call: TRBJ1-2; d_call: TRBD1; clone_size: once; cdr3_nt: TGCAGCGCCGACGGACAGGGGGCCTATGGCTACACCTTC; cdr3_aa: CSADGQGAYGYTF
v_call: TRBV6-2/TRBV6-3; j_call: TRBJ2-3; d_call: TRBD2; clone_size: -; cdr3_nt: TGTGCCAGCAGTTACAACGGCGGGAGCCGAACAGATACGCAGTATTTT; cdr3_aa: CASSYNGGSRTDTQYF
v_call: TRBV7-9; j_call: TRBJ2-2; d_call: TRBD1; clone_size: -; cdr3_nt: TGTGCCAGCAGCCGTGGACAGGGGGCCGGGGAGCTGTTTTTT; cdr3_aa: CASSRGQGAGELFF
v_call: TRBV9; j_call: TRBJ2-1; d_call: TRBD2; clone_size: -; cdr3_nt: TGTGCCAGCAGCGGTCCAGGACTAGCAAATGAGCAGTTCTTC; cdr3_aa: CASSGPGLANEQFF
v_call: TRBV3-1/TRBV3-2; j_call: TRBJ2-1; d_call: -; clone_size: few; cdr3_nt: TGTGCCAGCAGCCAGCAAACGGCAGGAAACCAGTTCTTC; cdr3_aa: CASSQQTAGNQFF
v_call: TRBV20-1; j_call: TRBJ2-3; d_call: TRBD2; clone_size: once; cdr3_nt: TGCAGTGCTAGTGGACTAGCGGGCACAGATACGCAGTATTTT; cdr3_aa: CSASGLAGTDTQYF
v_call: TRBV4-1; j_call: TRBJ1-1; d_call: -; clone_size: -; cdr3_nt: TGCGCCAGCAGCCAAGGTTTTACCACCCGGGGAACTGAAGCTTTCTTT; cdr3_aa: CASSQGFTTRGTEAFF
v_call: TRBV6-5; j_call: TRBJ2-7; d_call: -; clone_size: -; cdr3_nt: TGTGCCAGCAGTTCAGGGCACTACGAGCAGTACTTC; cdr3_aa: CASSSGHYEQYF
v_call: TRBV5-4; j_call: TRBJ2-7; d_call: -; clone_size: -; cdr3_nt: TGTGCCAGCAGCTTGGGTGTCTACGGCGGTGAGCAGTACTTC; cdr3_aa: CASSLGVYGGEQYF
v_call: TRBV27; j_call: TRBJ2-7; d_call: TRBD1; clone_size: -; cdr3_nt: TGTGCCAGCAGAAGACAGGGAACCTACGAGCAGTACTTC; cdr3_aa: CASRRQGTYEQYF